Listed below are T cell receptor beta chains from one sample, sequenced in a study of CD8 T cells in Susac syndrome. In TCRdb, the immunoSEQ multiplex PCR reads were re-called with MiXCR into one record per CDR3 protein. The table records some 120,000 distinct CDR3 sequences, about 93% of them present only once. Input material: CD4+ T cells from PBMCs. The source of these receptors is a human donor in good health. The CDR3 runs from the conserved cysteine through the conserved F or W. The D gene is left open where the match is weak. The size of a clone is reported for some rows only, either as once, few or many, or as a class for expanded clones.

TRBJ1-6,-,TRBV28,TRBD1,CASSLPGGDSPLHF,TGTGCCAGCAGTTTACCAGGGGGGGATTCACCCCTCCACTTT
TRBJ1-4,-,TRBV7-9,-,CASSRDRNEKLFF,TGTGCCAGCAGCCGTGACAGAAATGAAAAACTGTTTTTT
TRBJ2-7,-,TRBV6-5,-,CASTRVGDTSYEQYF,TGTGCCAGCACCAGGGTGGGGGACACCTCCTACGAGCAGTACTTC
TRBJ2-2,-,TRBV3-1,-,CASSQSSQVIAGELFF,TGTGCCAGCAGCCAATCCAGCCAGGTAATCGCCGGGGAGCTGTTTTTT
TRBJ2-1,once,TRBV7-8,TRBD2,CASSLVAGVHEQFF,TGTGCCAGCAGCTTGGTAGCGGGAGTGCATGAGCAGTTCTTC
TRBJ1-1,-,TRBV27,-,CASANAHKNTEAFF,TGTGCCAGCGCCAATGCTCACAAGAACACTGAAGCTTTCTTT
TRBJ1-2,-,TRBV30,-,CAWRGGPGDGYTF,TGTGCCTGGAGGGGAGGCCCCGGAGACGGCTACACCTTC
TRBJ2-7,-,TRBV29-1,TRBD2,CSVGLAGEQYF,TGCAGCGTTGGCCTAGCGGGCGAGCAGTACTTC
TRBJ1-4,-,TRBV27,TRBD1,CASSLGQGDNEKLFF,TGTGCCAGCAGTTTAGGACAGGGAGATAATGAAAAACTGTTTTTT
TRBJ2-7,-,TRBV10-3,-,CAISELGTATYYEQYF,TGTGCCATCAGTGAGCTAGGGACCGCAACCTACTACGAGCAGTACTTC
TRBJ1-1,-,TRBV30,-,CAWSGGAVDTEAFF,TGTGCCTGGAGTGGAGGGGCGGTGGACACTGAAGCTTTCTTT
TRBJ2-3,once,TRBV5-4,TRBD2,CASSWTLAEGTDTQYF,TGTGCCAGCAGCTGGACACTAGCGGAAGGCACAGATACGCAGTATTTT
TRBJ2-7,once,TRBV5-1,TRBD1,CASSLIQGADEQYF,TGCGCCAGCAGCTTGATCCAGGGGGCAGACGAGCAGTACTTC
TRBJ2-7,-,TRBV3-1,-,CASSPLTGNEQYF,TGTGCCAGCAGCCCCCTCACTGGAAACGAGCAGTACTTC
TRBJ1-2,-,TRBV20-1,-,CSARPSTSRDSTF,TGCAGTGCTAGACCATCAACCTCCAGGGATTCCACCTTC
TRBJ2-2,-,TRBV25-1,-,CASSTPGELFF,TGTGCCAGCAGTACCCCGGGGGAGCTGTTTTTT
TRBJ2-2,-,TRBV11-2,-,CASSLALYTGELFF,TGTGCCAGCAGCTTAGCCTTATACACCGGGGAGCTGTTTTTT
TRBJ1-1,-,TRBV7-2,-,CASSYQGGYGEAFF,TGTGCCAGCAGCTACCAAGGGGGGTATGGTGAAGCTTTCTTT
TRBJ2-3,-,TRBV29-1,TRBD2,CSSTSGSTDTQYF,TGCAGTTCCACTAGCGGGAGCACAGATACGCAGTATTTT
TRBJ1-5,-,TRBV18,-,CASSPPGGNQPQHF,TGTGCCAGCTCACCACCGGGGGGGAATCAGCCCCAGCATTTT
TRBJ1-3,once,TRBV7-9,-,CASSLRGVSGNTIYF,TGTGCCAGCAGCTTAAGGGGAGTCTCTGGAAACACCATATATTTT
TRBJ1-2,once,TRBV12-3/TRBV12-4,-,CASTSERGYTF,TGTGCCAGCACATCAGAGCGTGGCTACACCTTC
TRBJ2-1,-,TRBV9,-,CASSVRSSPNEQFF,TGTGCCAGCAGCGTGCGGAGCAGTCCTAATGAGCAGTTCTTC
TRBJ2-6,-,TRBV6-6,-,CASSQGISGANVLTF,TGTGCCAGCAGTCAAGGTATCTCTGGGGCCAACGTCCTGACTTTC
TRBJ2-1,-,TRBV4-1,-,CASSQDWAVSSYNEQFF,TGCGCCAGCAGCCAAGACTGGGCGGTAAGCTCCTACAATGAGCAGTTCTTT
TRBJ1-1,-,TRBV9,-,CASSALTANTEAFF,TGTGCCAGCAGCGCCTTGACAGCGAACACTGAAGCTTTCTTT
TRBJ2-5,-,TRBV7-2,-,CASSRGVVTQQETQYF,TGTGCCAGCAGCAGGGGGGTAGTAACCCAGCAAGAGACCCAGTACTTC
TRBJ2-7,-,TRBV6-2/TRBV6-3,-,CASSLWAGSTGEQYF,TGTGCCAGCAGTTTGTGGGCCGGCTCTACGGGCGAGCAGTACTTC
TRBJ2-3,-,TRBV7-9,TRBD2,CASSIAGGPKDTQYF,TGTGCCAGCTCCATAGCGGGAGGGCCAAAAGATACGCAGTATTTT
TRBJ1-1,-,TRBV7-9,-,CASRPQGSNTEAFF,TGTGCCAGCAGACCACAGGGTAGTAACACTGAAGCTTTCTTT
TRBJ2-3,-,TRBV5-1,TRBD2,CASSLETSGTDTQYF,TGCGCCAGCAGCTTGGAAACTAGCGGCACAGATACGCAGTATTTT
TRBJ2-2,-,TRBV13,-,CASTRWPNTGELFF,TGTGCCAGCACTCGGTGGCCGAACACCGGGGAGCTGTTTTTT
TRBJ2-5,-,TRBV11-2,-,CASRAPARETQYF,TGTGCCAGCAGGGCACCAGCGAGAGAGACCCAGTACTTC
TRBJ1-3,-,TRBV18,-,CASSPQMGANDHGNTIYF,TGTGCCAGCTCACCACAGATGGGCGCAAACGACCATGGAAACACCATATATTTT
TRBJ2-7,-,TRBV5-4,TRBD1,CASSLDRGSHYEQYF,TGTGCCAGCAGCCTGGACAGGGGGTCTCACTACGAGCAGTACTTC
TRBJ2-1,-,TRBV5-6,TRBD1,CASSFLRGLQGINEQFF,TGTGCCAGCAGCTTTCTTCGTGGATTACAGGGGATTAATGAGCAGTTCTTC
TRBJ2-2,-,TRBV6-2/TRBV6-3,-,CASSPSGAGNTGELFF,TGTGCCAGCAGTCCGTCCGGAGCGGGGAACACCGGGGAGCTGTTTTTT
TRBJ2-7,-,TRBV18,TRBD1,CASSRQDRGHEQYF,TGTGCCAGCTCACGCCAGGACAGGGGTCACGAGCAGTACTTC
TRBJ2-2,-,TRBV20-1,TRBD1,CSAKGQLDGELFF,TGCAGTGCTAAGGGACAGCTGGACGGGGAGCTGTTTTTT
TRBJ2-7,-,TRBV20-1,-,CSARPGAPYEQYF,TGCAGTGCCCGGCCGGGGGCCCCCTACGAGCAGTACTTC
TRBJ1-1,-,TRBV4-2,-,CASSQTRNTEAFF,TGTGCCAGCAGCCAAACCAGGAACACTGAAGCTTTCTTT
TRBJ1-5,-,TRBV24-1,-,CATSDVPRGIPGHNNQPQHF,TGTGCCACCAGTGATGTTCCCCGCGGAATTCCGGGACACAACAATCAGCCCCAGCATTTT
TRBJ2-7,-,TRBV7-3,-,CASSLPRLVLSYEQYF,TGTGCCAGCAGCCTACCCCGACTAGTCCTTTCCTACGAGCAGTACTTC
TRBJ2-2,-,TRBV28,-,CASLLRGGTGELFF,TGTGCCAGCCTTTTAAGGGGTGGCACCGGGGAGCTGTTTTTT
TRBJ2-3,-,TRBV30,-,CAWSNSGDTQYF,TGTGCCTGGAGTAATTCCGGTGATACGCAGTATTTT
TRBJ1-5,-,TRBV18,-,CASSQGSGDQPQHF,TGTGCCAGCTCCCAAGGCTCGGGGGATCAGCCCCAGCATTTT
TRBJ1-2,-,TRBV29-1,-,CSVPKGWGRYGYTF,TGCAGCGTTCCCAAGGGGTGGGGTCGCTATGGCTACACCTTC
TRBJ1-1,-,TRBV30,-,CAWRSGDGNTEAFF,TGTGCCTGGAGAAGTGGGGACGGGAACACTGAAGCTTTCTTT
TRBJ1-4,-,TRBV30,-,CAWSDPQGANEKLFF,TGTGCCTGGAGTGACCCCCAGGGCGCCAATGAAAAACTGTTTTTT
TRBJ2-2,-,TRBV11-2,-,CASSRGGRTGELFF,TGTGCCAGCAGCCGAGGGGGGCGGACCGGGGAGCTGTTTTTT
TRBJ2-2,-,TRBV15,TRBD1,CATSRVGRGLGNTGELFF,TGTGCCACCAGCAGAGTCGGCAGGGGGCTTGGGAACACCGGGGAGCTGTTTTTT
TRBJ1-1,-,TRBV18,TRBD1,CASSKSAGGTEAFF,TGTGCCAGCTCAAAGAGCGCAGGGGGCACTGAAGCTTTCTTT
TRBJ2-7,-,TRBV7-2,TRBD2,CASNLPVAGVWEQYF,TGTGCCAGCAACTTGCCGGTAGCGGGAGTTTGGGAGCAGTACTTC
TRBJ2-2,-,TRBV5-6,TRBD2,CASSQIGSGRAGGELFF,TGTGCCAGCAGCCAGATCGGGAGCGGGAGGGCCGGCGGGGAGCTGTTTTTT
TRBJ2-3,-,TRBV3-1,-,CASSQTGSPPDTQYF,TGTGCCAGCAGCCAGACCGGGAGCCCCCCAGATACGCAGTATTTT
TRBJ2-5,-,TRBV10-3,-,CAIREGLGETQYF,TGTGCCATCAGGGAGGGCCTGGGTGAGACCCAGTACTTC
TRBJ2-1,-,TRBV28,-,CASSLGYGEQFF,TGTGCCAGCAGTTTGGGTTATGGTGAGCAGTTCTTC
TRBJ1-5,-,TRBV5-4,-,CASSLGTYSNQPQHF,TGTGCCAGCAGCTTGGGCACTTATAGCAATCAGCCCCAGCATTTT